The rows below give T cell receptor beta chains drawn from one sample of a study of shared clonotypes between healthy human individuals. Here immunoSEQ multiplex PCR was the method, and the copy in TCRdb shows in-frame clones only, minus some. Of about 1,500,000 clones listed, over 95% are singletons. Sequenced: naive CD4+ T cells sorted from blood. Receptors originate from a man younger than 45 in good health. The CDR3 runs from the conserved cysteine through the conserved F or W. D genes are given only for firm matches. A row's size may be missing; if present it is once, few, many or a size class.

D,size,J,V,CDR3,DNA
-,-,TRBJ2-1,TRBV10-2,CASNRGGPGEQFF,TGCGCCAGCAATAGGGGTGGCCCCGGTGAGCAGTTCTTC
TRBD1,once,TRBJ1-1,TRBV19,CATSMGRGLSNTEAFF,TGTGCCACCTCCATGGGCAGGGGGCTGAGTAACACTGAAGCTTTCTTT
-,-,TRBJ2-1,TRBV2,CASSEYGGPPGNEQFF,TGTGCCAGCAGTGAATATGGGGGCCCCCCGGGGAATGAGCAGTTCTTC
-,-,TRBJ2-3,TRBV5-1,CASSPDLSTDTQYF,TGCGCCAGCAGCCCAGATTTAAGCACAGATACGCAGTATTTT
-,-,TRBJ2-5,TRBV6-6,CASSLLETQYF,TGTGCCAGCAGTTTACTTGAGACCCAGTACTTC
TRBD2,-,TRBJ2-7,TRBV13,CASSLRSGRHYEQYF,TGTGCCAGCAGCTTGAGGAGCGGGAGGCACTACGAGCAGTACTTC
-,-,TRBJ2-5,TRBV10-3,CAISESKQGRGETQYF,TGTGCCATCAGTGAGTCCAAACAGGGCAGGGGTGAGACCCAGTACTTC
-,-,TRBJ2-7,TRBV25-1,CASSRGSSYEQYF,TGTGCCAGCAGTAGGGGAAGCTCCTACGAGCAGTACTTC
-,once,TRBJ2-7,TRBV5-4,CASSLGGADTYEQYF,TGTGCCAGCAGCTTGGGGGGGGCGGACACCTACGAGCAGTACTTC
-,-,TRBJ1-2,TRBV28,CASSLYRDGYTF,TGTGCCAGCAGTTTGTACAGGGACGGCTACACCTTC
-,-,TRBJ1-4,TRBV7-6,CASKTWNEKLFF,TGTGCCAGCAAGACCTGGAATGAAAAACTGTTTTTT
-,-,TRBJ2-7,TRBV21-1,CASVDEQYF,TGTGCCAGCGTTGACGAGCAGTACTTC
-,-,TRBJ2-7,TRBV11-2,CASSLEGPYYEQYF,TGTGCCAGCAGCTTAGAAGGACCCTACTACGAGCAGTACTTC
-,-,TRBJ1-1,TRBV6-1,CASRRPSVTEAFF,TGTGCCAGCAGGAGGCCCTCCGTCACTGAAGCTTTCTTT
-,-,TRBJ2-5,TRBV28,CASSLSGNQETQYF,TGTGCCAGCAGTTTGTCCGGGAACCAAGAGACCCAGTACTTC
TRBD1,-,TRBJ2-1,TRBV7-8,CASSLELGWGTGMADEQFF,TGTGCCAGCAGCTTAGAGTTGGGCTGGGGGACAGGGATGGCGGATGAGCAGTTCTTC
-,-,TRBJ2-7,TRBV28,CASSSAGFAPYEQYF,TGTGCCAGCAGTTCTGCGGGGTTCGCCCCCTACGAGCAGTACTTC
TRBD2,-,TRBJ2-3,TRBV10-3,CAISVPGLGSADTQYF,TGTGCCATCAGTGTACCGGGACTAGGATCAGCAGATACGCAGTATTTT
-,-,TRBJ1-5,TRBV2,CASSRTGFGQPQHF,TGTGCCAGCAGCCGAACCGGGTTTGGGCAGCCCCAGCATTTT
-,-,TRBJ1-5,TRBV5-6,CASSLEGLNQPQHF,TGTGCCAGCAGCTTGGAAGGGCTAAATCAGCCCCAGCATTTT
TRBD1,-,TRBJ2-5,TRBV5-1,CASSLRTGSETQYF,TGCGCCAGCAGCTTACGGACAGGGTCAGAGACCCAGTACTTC
-,-,TRBJ1-5,TRBV9,CASSVGVSNQPQHF,TGTGCCAGCAGCGTAGGAGTGAGCAATCAGCCCCAGCATTTT
TRBD2,-,TRBJ2-7,TRBV5-1,CASSSTSGSTYEQYF,TGCGCCAGCAGCTCCACTAGCGGGAGTACCTACGAGCAGTACTTC
TRBD1,-,TRBJ1-2,TRBV29-1,CSVEGTGGYGYTF,TGCAGCGTTGAGGGGACAGGGGGCTATGGCTACACCTTC
-,few,TRBJ1-5,TRBV5-6,CASSSTPMDWQPQHF,TGTGCCAGCAGCTCGACTCCGATGGACTGGCAGCCCCAGCATTTT
-,-,TRBJ1-2,TRBV6-5,CASSPRGYYGYTF,TGTGCCAGCAGCCCGAGAGGGTACTATGGCTACACCTTC
-,-,TRBJ1-2,TRBV19,CASSIAAGTGNRGYTF,TGTGCCAGTAGTATAGCGGCCGGGACCGGGAATAGGGGCTACACCTTC
-,-,TRBJ2-1,TRBV5-1,CASTPGLGGDNEQFF,TGCGCCAGCACCCCGGGGTTAGGAGGGGACAATGAGCAGTTCTTC
TRBD1,-,TRBJ1-3,TRBV5-6,CASSPRQGVPSGNTIYF,TGTGCCAGCAGCCCTCGACAGGGTGTCCCCTCTGGAAACACCATATATTTT
TRBD2,-,TRBJ2-3,TRBV10-2,CASRSGTSGNHTQYF,TGCGCCAGCAGGTCTGGGACTAGCGGGAATCATACGCAGTATTTT
TRBD2,-,TRBJ2-3,TRBV29-1,CSVTGTRTDTQYF,TGCAGCGTCACCGGGACTAGGACAGATACGCAGTATTTT
TRBD2,once,TRBJ2-1,TRBV5-4,CASSGGLSIGGYNEQFF,TGTGCCAGCAGCGGGGGACTATCTATCGGGGGCTACAATGAGCAGTTCTTC
-,-,TRBJ2-7,TRBV7-3,CASSITGGVSEQYF,TGTGCCAGCAGCATAACTGGCGGAGTGAGCGAGCAGTACTTC
TRBD2,-,TRBJ2-1,TRBV5-4,CASSSSTSGRAEQFF,TGTGCCAGCAGCTCATCGACTAGCGGGAGGGCCGAGCAGTTCTTC
-,-,TRBJ2-2,TRBV6-1,CASSRRLNTGELFF,TGTGCCAGCTCGAGACGGCTGAACACCGGGGAGCTGTTTTTT
TRBD2,-,TRBJ2-3,TRBV7-2,CASRFGRAGPTDTQYF,TGTGCCAGCAGATTCGGCAGAGCGGGACCCACAGATACGCAGTATTTT
TRBD1,-,TRBJ2-7,TRBV5-6,CASRPGDSPSYEQYF,TGTGCCAGCAGACCAGGGGACAGTCCCTCCTACGAGCAGTACTTC
TRBD1,-,TRBJ2-1,TRBV4-3,CASSQETGGNEQFF,TGCGCCAGCAGCCAAGAAACAGGGGGGAATGAGCAGTTCTTC
TRBD2,once,TRBJ2-3,TRBV5-1,CASSPRSIAGGDTQYF,TGCGCCAGCAGCCCCAGATCGATAGCGGGAGGAGATACGCAGTATTTT
-,-,TRBJ2-3,TRBV5-5,CASSSRGEDTQYF,TGTGCCAGCAGCTCCCGTGGCGAGGATACGCAGTATTTT
-,-,TRBJ2-7,TRBV2,CASSVHIATKQYF,TGTGCCAGCAGTGTCCACATCGCTACGAAGCAGTACTTC
-,-,TRBJ1-4,TRBV28,CASSPGTRRNEKLFF,TGTGCCAGCAGTCCAGGGACGAGGCGAAATGAAAAACTGTTTTTT
TRBD2,-,TRBJ2-1,TRBV7-2,CASSLSLISGRRGNEQFF,TGTGCCAGCAGCTTATCACTAATCAGCGGGAGGCGTGGCAATGAGCAGTTCTTC
TRBD2,-,TRBJ2-2,TRBV10-3,CAIRTKPSSGTPENTGELFF,TGTGCCATCAGGACCAAACCCTCTAGCGGGACGCCTGAGAACACCGGGGAGCTGTTTTTT
-,-,TRBJ2-5,TRBV7-9,CASIPPPGRSQETQYF,TGTGCCAGCATCCCCCCCCCGGGACGGTCACAAGAGACCCAGTACTTC
-,-,TRBJ1-4,TRBV7-8,CASSLGGGGEKLFF,TGTGCCAGCAGCTTAGGGGGAGGGGGTGAAAAACTGTTTTTT
TRBD1,-,TRBJ2-2,TRBV7-7,CASSLRDRNTFANTGELFF,TGTGCCAGCAGCCTCCGGGACAGGAACACTTTTGCGAACACCGGGGAGCTGTTTTTT
-,-,TRBJ2-7,TRBV15,CATSRGARDGYEQYF,TGTGCCACCAGCAGAGGTGCCCGGGACGGCTACGAGCAGTACTTC
-,-,TRBJ1-1,TRBV28,CASSLLRPGAFF,TGTGCCAGCAGTTTACTCAGGCCGGGAGCTTTCTTT
TRBD2,-,TRBJ2-1,TRBV4-1,CASSQVTSGSRNEQFF,TGCGCCAGCAGCCAAGTCACTAGCGGGAGTAGGAATGAGCAGTTCTTC
TRBD2,-,TRBJ2-1,TRBV2,CASSGPPAGLGWEQFF,TGTGCCAGCAGTGGCCCCCCAGCGGGACTCGGATGGGAGCAGTTCTTC
-,-,TRBJ1-1,TRBV18,CASSPLTGRENTEAFF,TGTGCCAGCTCACCCCTCACAGGGAGGGAGAACACTGAAGCTTTCTTT
TRBD1,-,TRBJ2-7,TRBV2,CASSGTGAEGEQYF,TGTGCCAGCAGTGGTACAGGGGCCGAAGGCGAGCAGTACTTC
-,-,TRBJ2-7,TRBV6-1,CASSLRGRGGEQYF,TGTGCCAGCAGTCTCAGGGGCCGTGGCGGCGAGCAGTACTTC